This paragraph reports one T cell receptor beta chain. Its specificity is unknown. The data are from a study of cytomegalovirus exposure and HLA in healthy donors. Study-wide results and caveats: The majority of TCR sequences were rare, yet some public TCRs appeared in many donors. Confirmation in vitro established that a few CMV-associated chains were specific for CMV antigens.

V shed 5 bases and J shed 4 bases, with 6 bases lying between them. This CDR3 is 13 amino acids long. Looked up from germline, CDR1 is MNHEY and CDR2 is SVGAGI. In the PCR, 60 Vbeta and 13 Jbeta primers were used. Here immunoSEQ multiplex PCR was the method, and the copy in TCRdb shows in-frame clones only, minus some. Of approximately 180,000 clones in the sample, around 87% are singletons; the top ten hold 1.5% to 2%. This clonotype was sampled from a woman younger than 30 in good health and CMV-seronegative. Material for sequencing was PBMCs. This chain uses TRBV6-5 with TRBJ1-6; D is unclear. CDR3 sequence reads: CASSQQYNSPLHF. The CDR3 bases are TGTGCCAGCAGTCAACAGTATAATTCACCCCTCCACTTT.